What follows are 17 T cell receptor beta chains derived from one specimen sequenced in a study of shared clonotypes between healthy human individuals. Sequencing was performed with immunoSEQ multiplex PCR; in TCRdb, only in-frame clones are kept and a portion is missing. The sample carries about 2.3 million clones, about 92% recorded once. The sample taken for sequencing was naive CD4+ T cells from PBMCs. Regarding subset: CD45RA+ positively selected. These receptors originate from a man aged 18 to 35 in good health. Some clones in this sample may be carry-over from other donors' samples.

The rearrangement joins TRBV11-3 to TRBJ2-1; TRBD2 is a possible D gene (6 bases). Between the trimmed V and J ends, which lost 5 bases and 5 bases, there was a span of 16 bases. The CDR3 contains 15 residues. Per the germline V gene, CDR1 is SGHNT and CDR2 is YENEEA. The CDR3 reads CASSPGLRTDNEQFF. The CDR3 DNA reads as TGTGCCAGCAGCCCGGGACTCCGCACGGACAATGAGCAGTTCTTC.

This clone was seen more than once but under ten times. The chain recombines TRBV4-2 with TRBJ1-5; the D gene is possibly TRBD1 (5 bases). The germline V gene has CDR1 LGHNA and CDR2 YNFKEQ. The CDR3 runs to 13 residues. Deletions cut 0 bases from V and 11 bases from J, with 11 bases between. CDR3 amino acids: CASSQDRAKTQHF. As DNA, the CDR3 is TGTGCCAGCAGCCAAGACAGGGCCAAAACCCAGCATTTT.

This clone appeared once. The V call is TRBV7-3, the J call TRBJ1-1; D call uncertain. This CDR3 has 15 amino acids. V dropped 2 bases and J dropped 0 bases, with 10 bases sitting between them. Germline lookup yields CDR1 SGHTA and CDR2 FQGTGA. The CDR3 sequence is CASSLGGIMNTEAFF. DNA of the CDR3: TGTGCCAGCAGCTTAGGAGGGATTATGAACACTGAAGCTTTCTTT.

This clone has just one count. The DNA of the CDR3 is TGTGCCAGCGTTGTTCCGGAATGCTCCTACGAGCAGTACTTC. Protein sequence: CASVVPECSYEQYF. The chain recombines TRBV6-4 with TRBJ2-7; D gene uncertain. This CDR3 has 14 residues. The germline gives CDR1 MRHNA, CDR2 SNTAGT. Trimming removed 8 bases from V and 0 bases from J, with 14 bases in between.

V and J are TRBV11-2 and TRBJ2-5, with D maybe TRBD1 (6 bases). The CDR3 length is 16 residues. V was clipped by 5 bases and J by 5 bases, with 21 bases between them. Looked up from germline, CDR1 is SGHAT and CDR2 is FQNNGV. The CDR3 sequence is CASSLIWTALGETQYF. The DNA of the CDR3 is TGTGCCAGCAGCCTGATTTGGACAGCCCTCGGGGAGACCCAGTACTTC.

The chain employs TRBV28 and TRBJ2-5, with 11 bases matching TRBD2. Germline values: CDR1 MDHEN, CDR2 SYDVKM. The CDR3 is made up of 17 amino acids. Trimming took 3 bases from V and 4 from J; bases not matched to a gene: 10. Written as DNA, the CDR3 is TGTGCCAGCAGTTTCCCATCCAGAGGACTAGCGGGAGAGACCCAGTACTTC. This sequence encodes CASSFPSRGLAGETQYF.

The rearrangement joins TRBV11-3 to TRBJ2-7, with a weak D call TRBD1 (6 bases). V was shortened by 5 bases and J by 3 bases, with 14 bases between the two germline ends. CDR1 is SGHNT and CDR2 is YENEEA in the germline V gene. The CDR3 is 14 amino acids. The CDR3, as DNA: TGTGCCAGCAGCACCCGGGCAGGGGACTACGAGCAGTACTTC. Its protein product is CASSTRAGDYEQYF.

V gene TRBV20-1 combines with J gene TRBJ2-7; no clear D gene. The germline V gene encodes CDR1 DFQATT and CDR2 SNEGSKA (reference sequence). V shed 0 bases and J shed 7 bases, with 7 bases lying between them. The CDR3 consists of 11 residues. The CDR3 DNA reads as TGCAGTGCTAGAGATTACCCGGAGCAGTACTTC. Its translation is CSARDYPEQYF.

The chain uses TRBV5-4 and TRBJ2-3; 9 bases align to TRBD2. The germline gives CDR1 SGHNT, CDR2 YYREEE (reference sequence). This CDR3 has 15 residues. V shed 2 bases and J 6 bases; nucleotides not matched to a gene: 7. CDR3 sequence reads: CASSFTAGGRDTQYF. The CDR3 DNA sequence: TGTGCCAGCAGCTTTACAGCGGGAGGTCGGGATACGCAGTATTTT.

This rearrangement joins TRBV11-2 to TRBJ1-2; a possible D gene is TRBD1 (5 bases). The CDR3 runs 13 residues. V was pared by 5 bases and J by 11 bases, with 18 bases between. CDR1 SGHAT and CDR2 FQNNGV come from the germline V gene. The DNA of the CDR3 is TGTGCCAGCAGCGTCCCGGACGGTGGGGGGTACACCTTC. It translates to CASSVPDGGGYTF.

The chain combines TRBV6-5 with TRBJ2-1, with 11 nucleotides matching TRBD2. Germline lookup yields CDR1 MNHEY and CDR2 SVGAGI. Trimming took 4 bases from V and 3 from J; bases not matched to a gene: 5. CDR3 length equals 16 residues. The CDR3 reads CASSSRGLADYNEQFF. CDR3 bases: TGTGCCAGCAGTTCCCGGGGACTAGCGGACTACAATGAGCAGTTCTTC.

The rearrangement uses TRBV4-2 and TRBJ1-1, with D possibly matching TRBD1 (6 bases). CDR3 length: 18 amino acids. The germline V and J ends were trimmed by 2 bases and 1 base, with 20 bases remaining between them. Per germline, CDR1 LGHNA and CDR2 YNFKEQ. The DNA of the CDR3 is TGTGCCAGCAGCCAAATCGGGGGGCGACATGTTGGGAACACTGAAGCTTTCTTT. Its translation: CASSQIGGRHVGNTEAFF.

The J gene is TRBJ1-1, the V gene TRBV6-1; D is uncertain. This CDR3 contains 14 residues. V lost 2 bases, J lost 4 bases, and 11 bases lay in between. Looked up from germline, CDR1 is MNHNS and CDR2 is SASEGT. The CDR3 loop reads CASSEYPQSTEAFF. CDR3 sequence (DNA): TGTGCCAGCAGTGAATACCCCCAAAGCACTGAAGCTTTCTTT.

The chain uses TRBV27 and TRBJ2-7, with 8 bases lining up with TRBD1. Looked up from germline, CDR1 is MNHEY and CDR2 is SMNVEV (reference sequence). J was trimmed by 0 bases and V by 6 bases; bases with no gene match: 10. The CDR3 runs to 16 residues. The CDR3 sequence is CASSRWGQASSYEQYF. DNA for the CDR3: TGTGCCAGCAGCCGATGGGGACAGGCTAGCTCCTACGAGCAGTACTTC.

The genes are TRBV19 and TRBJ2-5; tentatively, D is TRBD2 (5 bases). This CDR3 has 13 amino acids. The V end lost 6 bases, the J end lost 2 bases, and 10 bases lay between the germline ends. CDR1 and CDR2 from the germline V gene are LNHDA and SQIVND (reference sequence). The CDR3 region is CASRLQRQETQYF. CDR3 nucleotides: TGTGCCAGTAGGCTCCAGCGGCAAGAGACCCAGTACTTC.

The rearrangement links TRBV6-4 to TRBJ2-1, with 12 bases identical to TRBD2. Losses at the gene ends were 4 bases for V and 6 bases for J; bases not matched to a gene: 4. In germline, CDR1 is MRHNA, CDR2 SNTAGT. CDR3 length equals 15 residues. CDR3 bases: TGTGCCAGCAGTGGGGGACTAGCGGGTGCCAATGAGCAGTTCTTC. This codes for CASSGGLAGANEQFF.

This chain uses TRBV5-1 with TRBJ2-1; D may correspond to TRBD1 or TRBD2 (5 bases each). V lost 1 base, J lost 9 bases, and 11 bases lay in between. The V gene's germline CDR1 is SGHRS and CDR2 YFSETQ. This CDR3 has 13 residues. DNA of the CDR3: TGCGCCAGCAGCTTGTTAGTTGGGGGTGAGCAGTTCTTC. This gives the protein CASSLLVGGEQFF.